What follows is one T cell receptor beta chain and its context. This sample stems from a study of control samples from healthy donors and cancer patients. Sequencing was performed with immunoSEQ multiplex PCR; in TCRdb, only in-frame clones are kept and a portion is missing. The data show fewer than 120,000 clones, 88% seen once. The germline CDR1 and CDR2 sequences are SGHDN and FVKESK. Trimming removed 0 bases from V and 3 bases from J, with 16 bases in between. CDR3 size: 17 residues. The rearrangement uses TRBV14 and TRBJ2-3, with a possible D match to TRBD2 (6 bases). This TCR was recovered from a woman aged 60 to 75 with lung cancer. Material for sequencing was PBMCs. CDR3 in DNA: TGTGCCAGCAGCCAAGATACGCCGGGACTTTGGACAGATACGCAGTATTTT. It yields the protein CASSQDTPGLWTDTQYF.